This T cell receptor beta chain was obtained from a study of blood T cell repertoires in COVID-19. Study at large: Acute and convalescent COVID-19 samples came from the United States, Italy and Spain. T cells, B-cell-depleted T cells, or PBMCs supplied cDNA or gDNA.

Trimming at V came to 0 bases and at J to 4 bases, leaving 20 bases not matched to a gene. The CDR3 has 21 residues. Germline V gene lookup returns CDR1 SGHTA and CDR2 FQGTGA. Source study methods: Cell counts per sample came from amplifying reference gene primers. Using immunoSEQ multiplex PCR, the repertoire was profiled, and TCRdb retains in-frame clones only, with some absent. The V and J calls and clone size are taken from that table; D and trimming were inferred from the DNA. Of approximately 300,000 clones in the sample, 70% to 90% were seen once. The origin of this receptor is a man between 18 and 35 years old who had recovered from COVID-19. Sequencing used peripheral blood. The chain joins TRBV7-3 to TRBJ2-1; 8 bases are a match to TRBD2. The CDR3 DNA sequence: TGTGCCAGCAGCTTAACGACTCGCCTCTGGACAAGGCGGGGGGTATACAATGAGCAGTTCTTC. As protein: CASSLTTRLWTRRGVYNEQFF.